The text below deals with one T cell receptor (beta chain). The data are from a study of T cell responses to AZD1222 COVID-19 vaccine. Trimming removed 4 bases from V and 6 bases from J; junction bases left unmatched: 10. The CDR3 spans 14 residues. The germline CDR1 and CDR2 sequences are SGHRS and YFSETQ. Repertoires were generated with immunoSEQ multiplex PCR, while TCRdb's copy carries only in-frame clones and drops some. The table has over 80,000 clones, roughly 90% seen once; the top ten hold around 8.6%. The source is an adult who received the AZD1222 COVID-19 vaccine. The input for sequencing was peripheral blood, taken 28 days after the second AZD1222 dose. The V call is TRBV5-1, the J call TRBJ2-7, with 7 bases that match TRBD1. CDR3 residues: CASSAKGANLEQYF. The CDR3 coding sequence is TGCGCCAGCAGCGCTAAGGGGGCCAACCTCGAGCAGTACTTC.